Below are 30 T cell receptor beta chains sequenced from a single sample in a study of blood T cell repertoires in COVID-19. Repertoires were generated with immunoSEQ multiplex PCR, while TCRdb's copy carries only in-frame clones and drops some. The repertoire holds about 64,000 clones, with roughly 84% as singletons. Sequences were obtained from peripheral blood. The receptor set was obtained from a man between 70 and 80 years old with acute or convalescent COVID-19.

This rearrangement joins TRBV3-1 (or the pseudogene TRBV3-2) to TRBJ2-5; no clear D gene. The ends were cut back, 4 bases at V and 2 bases at J, with 11 bases in the middle. CDR1 and CDR2 from the germline V gene are LGHDT and YNNKEL (reference sequence). The CDR3 length is 14 residues. The CDR3 nucleotides read TGTGCCAGCAGCCCCAGGTACCTGCAAGAGACCCAGTACTTC. Translating gives CASSPRYLQETQYF.

The V gene is TRBV6-5, the J gene TRBJ1-2; 7 bases align to TRBD1. The CDR3 length is 14 residues. The germline V gene encodes CDR1 MNHEY and CDR2 SVGAGI. With V trimmed by 2 bases and J by 7 bases, 7 bases remained unmatched. CDR3 in amino acids: CASSYDRVVSGYTF. The CDR3 nucleotides are TGTGCCAGCAGTTACGACAGGGTTGTAAGTGGCTACACCTTC.

The rearrangement uses TRBV2 and TRBJ2-7; possibly TRBD2 for D (6 bases). The length of the CDR3 is 17 residues. Germline CDR1 SNHLY, CDR2 FYNNEI. Trimming shortened V by 6 bases and J by 7 bases, and 28 bases separated the two germline ends. The CDR3 is CASRDRGTELGVLEQYF. The CDR3 DNA follows: TGTGCCAGCAGGGACCGCGGGACCGAGCTGGGGGTACTAGAGCAGTACTTC.

The CDR3 bases are TGTGCCAGCAGCCCAAGGACAGGGGGGTCGACTAATGAAAAACTGTTTTTT. Encoded protein: CASSPRTGGSTNEKLFF. The chain recombines TRBV5-5 with TRBJ1-4, with TRBD1 identical over 10 bases. Germline CDR1 and CDR2: SGHKS and YYEKEE (reference sequence). The CDR3 has 17 amino acids. With 4 bases clipped from V and 2 bases from J, the junction kept 8 bases outside the gene matches.

This chain connects TRBV19 to TRBJ2-1; D is possibly TRBD1 (5 bases). Trimming took 6 bases from V and 1 from J, leaving 13 bases between them. Germline V gene lookup returns CDR1 LNHDA and CDR2 SQIVND (reference sequence). CDR3 length: 15 amino acids. The chain's CDR3 is CASSEQVTSYNEQFF. The CDR3 DNA reads as TGTGCCAGTAGCGAACAGGTTACTTCCTACAATGAGCAGTTCTTC.

The chain couples TRBV18 to TRBJ1-6; D remains unclear. Trimming stripped 3 bases from V and 6 bases from J, with 9 bases between. The CDR3 loop spans 14 amino acids. Germline assignment: CDR1 KGHSH and CDR2 LQKENI. The CDR3 sequence is CASSPDILNSPLHF. The CDR3 DNA reads as TGTGCCAGCTCACCCGACATCCTTAATTCACCCCTCCACTTT.

This chain links TRBV6-5 with TRBJ2-1, with 12 bases fitting TRBD2. Germline V lookup: CDR1 MNHEY, CDR2 SVGAGI. J was trimmed by 5 bases and V by 4 bases; bases with no gene match: 3. The CDR3 covers 15 residues. For the CDR3, the DNA is TGTGCCAGCAGTTCCCTAGCGGGGGGGAACAATGAGCAGTTCTTC. Amino acid sequence: CASSSLAGGNNEQFF.

The chain carries TRBV5-1 and TRBJ2-1; TRBD2 aligns across 13 bases. The V and J ends lost 7 bases and 5 bases, in that order; junction bases with no gene match: 6. The CDR3 has 15 amino acids. Germline values: CDR1 SGHRS, CDR2 YFSETQ. The CDR3 nucleotides read TGCGCCAGCCTTGGACTAGCGGGGGAGAACAATGAGCAGTTCTTC. This translates into CASLGLAGENNEQFF.

The genes are TRBV3-1 (or the pseudogene TRBV3-2) and TRBJ2-7; TRBD1 might be the D (5 bases). Between the trimmed V and J ends, which lost 1 base and 6 bases, there was a span of 13 bases. There are 14 residues in the CDR3. CDR1 LGHDT and CDR2 YNNKEL come from the germline V gene (reference sequence). The CDR3 reads CASSQGAGKGEQYF. The CDR3 nucleotides are TGTGCCAGCAGCCAAGGGGCAGGGAAGGGCGAGCAGTACTTC.

This chain's CDR3 is CASSLEGQGHQPQHF. The CDR3 DNA follows: TGTGCCAGCAGCTTGGAAGGACAGGGACATCAGCCCCAGCATTTT. The chain joins TRBV5-5 to TRBJ1-5; 8 bases agree with TRBD1. V lost 0 bases to trimming and J lost 5 bases; unmatched junction nucleotides: 4. From germline, CDR1 is SGHKS and CDR2 YYEKEE (reference sequence). This CDR3 region has 15 residues.

This chain joins TRBV10-2 and TRBJ2-5; 7 bases line up with TRBD2. Germline CDR1 is WSHSY and CDR2 is SAAADI. The CDR3 is 15 amino acids. V trimming: 6 bases; J trimming: 2 bases; junction bases outside the gene matches: 9. The DNA for the CDR3 is TGCGCCAGCAGCGTAGGACTGGGGGGGCAAGAGACCCAGTACTTC. This encodes CASSVGLGGQETQYF.

This clone showed up just a few times. The rearrangement uses TRBV2 and TRBJ1-4; D is unresolved. CDR1 is SNHLY, CDR2 FYNNEI, per germline. This CDR3 is 18 amino acids long. V lost 7 bases to trimming and J lost 7 bases, with 28 bases between them. For the CDR3, the DNA is TGTGCCAGCACAACTAGACTTCAAGGACGAAGTCGCTCTGAAAAACTGTTTTTT. Translating gives CASTTRLQGRSRSEKLFF.

Remarks on this clone: At the DNA level, this CDR3 is encoded by other sequences in the same sample as well. This chain joins TRBV7-2 and TRBJ1-2, with D possibly matching TRBD1 (6 bases). The CDR3 runs 15 residues. The germline V and J ends were trimmed by 3 bases and 0 bases, with 11 bases remaining between them. The germline CDR1 and CDR2 sequences are SGHTA and FQGNSA. The CDR3 sequence: CASSLAGTPNYGYTF. In DNA form, the CDR3 reads TGTGCCAGCAGCTTGGCCGGGACACCTAACTATGGCTACACCTTC.

The chain employs TRBV27 and TRBJ1-5; 7 positions match TRBD1. CDR3 length: 16 residues. The trim removed 1 base at V and 2 bases at J, leaving 5 bases unmatched. CDR1 MNHEY and CDR2 SMNVEV come from the germline V gene (reference sequence). CDR3 residues: CASSLYPQGGNQPQHF. The CDR3 nucleotides are TGTGCCAGCAGTTTATACCCCCAGGGGGGCAATCAGCCCCAGCATTTT.

The V and J genes are TRBV9 and TRBJ2-7; D uncertain. Trimming stripped 4 bases from V and 3 bases from J, with 14 bases between. The CDR3 is 14 residues long. Germline V gene sequence: CDR1 SGDLS, CDR2 YYNGEE. CDR3 coding DNA: TGTGCCAGCAGCCCCCTGGGCTTAAACTACGAGCAGTACTTC. Amino acids: CASSPLGLNYEQYF.

The chain has TRBV3-1 (or the pseudogene TRBV3-2) and TRBJ1-4, with 9 nucleotides matching TRBD1. The CDR3 is made up of 14 amino acids. Germline V gene lookup returns CDR1 LGHDT and CDR2 YNNKEL (reference sequence). Trimming took 5 bases from V and 7 from J; bases not matched to a gene: 5. CDR3 coding DNA: TGTGCCAGCAGCGGACAGGGGAAGAGTGAAAAACTGTTTTTT. Translating it yields CASSGQGKSEKLFF.

The chain uses TRBV19 and TRBJ1-1; D is unresolved. The CDR3 is 15 amino acids. Trimming stripped 1 base from V and 0 bases from J, with 9 bases between. Germline CDR1 is LNHDA and CDR2 is SQIVND (reference sequence). Written as DNA, the CDR3 is TGTGCCAGTAGTATAGGAGGGATAATGAACACTGAAGCTTTCTTT. This sequence encodes CASSIGGIMNTEAFF.

The J gene is TRBJ1-3, the V gene TRBV6-5; 7 bases are a match to TRBD1. From germline, CDR1 is MNHEY and CDR2 SVGAGI. Unmatched junction bases numbered 9, after V lost 4 bases and J lost 3 bases. The CDR3 extends over 16 amino acids. For the CDR3, the DNA is TGTGCCAGCAGTTCAACCCAGGGGGGTAATGGAAACACCATATATTTT. It encodes CASSSTQGGNGNTIYF.

This clone has a handful of counts. The gene calls are TRBV4-2 and TRBJ1-6; 7 bases map to TRBD1. The length of the CDR3 is 17 residues. V was clipped by 4 bases and J by 3 bases; unmatched bases: 9. Germline V gene lookup returns CDR1 LGHNA and CDR2 YNFKEQ. Written as DNA, the CDR3 is TGTGCCAGCAGCCGCTCTGAGGGGGCGAACTATAATTCACCCCTCCACTTT. Translating it yields CASSRSEGANYNSPLHF.

The chain has TRBV7-3 and TRBJ2-5; D gene ambiguous. This CDR3 spans 13 amino acids. With 2 bases removed from V and 5 bases from J, the gap between germline ends came to 9 bases. Germline lookup yields CDR1 SGHTA and CDR2 FQGTGA. The CDR3: CASSLAVWETQYF. CDR3 DNA: TGTGCCAGCAGCTTAGCAGTGTGGGAGACCCAGTACTTC.

The V gene is TRBV7-2, the J gene TRBJ1-5; 9 bases are a match to TRBD1. The junction had 13 bases not matched to a gene; V was cut back by 5 bases and J by 2 bases. Germline values: CDR1 SGHTA, CDR2 FQGNSA. This CDR3 has 18 amino acids. The CDR3 region has the DNA TGTGCCAGCAGCGCCAGACAGGGGGACCTAACGCGCAATCAGCCCCAGCATTTT. Its translation: CASSARQGDLTRNQPQHF. Full variable domain (rest looked up from reference TRBV7-2 and TRBJ1-5): GAGVSQSPSNKVTEKGKDVELRCDPISGHTALYWYRQSLGQGLEFLIYFQGNSAPDKSGLPSDRFSAERTGGSVSTLTIQRTQQEDSAVYLCASSARQGDLTRNQPQHFGDGTRLSIL.

The chain employs TRBV2 and TRBJ1-5; TRBD1 agrees at 10 bases. The CDR3 length is 18 residues. Germline V lookup: CDR1 SNHLY, CDR2 FYNNEI. Trimming removed 6 bases from V and 4 bases from J; junction bases left unmatched: 15. The CDR3 here is CASRAGTGVLFANQPQHF. In DNA, the CDR3 is TGTGCCAGCAGAGCCGGGACAGGGGTTCTTTTTGCGAATCAGCCCCAGCATTTT.

This clone was counted a single time. For the CDR3, the DNA is TGTGCCAGCAGCGTAGCGGCGCAGGGGACAGATACGCAGTATTTT. The encoded protein is CASSVAAQGTDTQYF. The chain uses TRBV9 and TRBJ2-3; D may be TRBD1 (6 bases). V shed 0 bases and J shed 3 bases, with 11 bases lying between them. Germline loops: CDR1 SGDLS, CDR2 YYNGEE. There are 15 residues in the CDR3.

The rearrangement links TRBV11-2 to TRBJ1-2, with 8 positions matching TRBD1. The germline V gene has CDR1 SGHAT and CDR2 FQNNGV. Trimming at V came to 5 bases and at J to 8 bases, leaving 10 bases not matched to a gene. The CDR3 consists of 14 residues. CDR3 sequence: CASSPSQGALGYTF. The CDR3 bases are TGTGCCAGCAGCCCGTCCCAGGGGGCCTTGGGCTACACCTTC.

The rearrangement links TRBV9 to TRBJ2-2; the match to TRBD1 covers 8 bases. The trim removed 3 bases at V and 1 base at J, leaving 5 bases unmatched. CDR3 length: 16 amino acids. Per germline, CDR1 SGDLS and CDR2 YYNGEE. The CDR3 protein is CASSGRQGLNTGELFF. As DNA, the CDR3 is TGTGCCAGCAGCGGAAGACAGGGGTTGAACACCGGGGAGCTGTTTTTT.

The chain joins TRBV9 to TRBJ1-6, with a possible D match to TRBD1 (5 bases). Germline CDR1 and CDR2: SGDLS and YYNGEE. V shed 3 bases and J shed 7 bases, with 8 bases lying between them. The CDR3 sequence is 13 residues long. CDR3 nucleotide sequence: TGTGCCAGCAGCGGCGACAGAAATTCACCCCTCCACTTT. This translates into CASSGDRNSPLHF. Supplemented by reference TRBV9 and TRBJ1-6, the full variable domain reads DSGVTQTPKHLITATGQRVTLRCSPRSGDLSVYWYQQSLDQGLQFLIQYYNGEERAKGNILERFSAQQFPDLHSELNLSSLELGDSALYFCASSGDRNSPLHFGNGTRLTVT.

The J gene is TRBJ1-2, the V gene TRBV3-1 (or the pseudogene TRBV3-2); a weak D match, TRBD1 (6 bases). This CDR3 comprises 16 residues. Trimming took 3 bases from V and 4 from J, leaving 18 bases between them. From germline, CDR1 is LGHDT and CDR2 YNNKEL (reference sequence). CDR3 DNA sequence: TGTGCCAGCAGCCACCGCTTCCCCCAGGGGAGCTATGGCTACACCTTC. Encoded protein: CASSHRFPQGSYGYTF.

This clone was counted only a few times. CDR3 DNA: TGTGCCAGCAGCGTAGGGGCGGGCGGAGGGGAGACCCAGTACTTC. Protein product: CASSVGAGGGETQYF. This rearrangement joins TRBV9 to TRBJ2-5; possibly TRBD2 for D (6 bases). Germline CDR1 reads SGDLS; CDR2 reads YYNGEE. This CDR3 has 15 amino acids. The germline V and J ends were trimmed by 0 bases and 5 bases, with 14 bases remaining between them.

This chain connects TRBV24-1 to TRBJ1-2; 9 nucleotides line up with TRBD1. The CDR3 totals 16 residues. V trimming: 7 bases; J trimming: 4 bases; junction bases outside the gene matches: 12. Germline values: CDR1 KGHDR, CDR2 SFDVKD. For the CDR3, the DNA is TGTGCCACCAGCTCGGGACAGGGATGGTTCCTCTATGGCTACACCTTC. The encoded protein is CATSSGQGWFLYGYTF.

In its sample, this clone is medium-sized. The genes are TRBV13 and TRBJ1-1; D gene unclear. This CDR3 spans 11 amino acids. The V gene's germline CDR1 is PRHDT and CDR2 FYEKMQ (reference sequence). Trimming shortened V by 4 bases and J by 3 bases, and 3 bases separated the two germline ends. The CDR3 DNA follows: TGTGCCAGCAGCTCCGACACTGAAGCTTTCTTT. Translation gives CASSSDTEAFF.